These T cell receptor beta chains were read from a single sample in a study of blood T cell repertoires in COVID-19. Sequencing used immunoSEQ multiplex PCR; TCRdb keeps in-frame clones, though not all of them. The sample includes about 140,000 clones, 79% of them seen just once. Sequencing was carried out using peripheral blood. The receptors originated from a man aged 60-69 years with acute or convalescent COVID-19. The CDR3 runs from the conserved cysteine through the conserved F or W. A D gene is named only where the DNA matches it firmly. A row's size may be missing; if present it is once, few, many or a size class.

D: TRBD2; size: .; V: TRBV5-1; J: TRBJ2-3; DNA: TGCGCCAGCAGCCCCTTCCTGGCGGGAGTCTTAGATACGCAGTATTTT; CDR3: CASSPFLAGVLDTQYF
D: TRBD2; size: once; V: TRBV27; J: TRBJ2-3; DNA: TGTGCCAGCAGTTTATGGGCTAGCGGGGTTAGCACAGATACGCAGTATTTT; CDR3: CASSLWASGVSTDTQYF
D: TRBD1; size: .; V: TRBV19; J: TRBJ1-1; DNA: TGTGCCAGTAAATACAGGGGTATTCCTGAAGCTTTCTTT; CDR3: CASKYRGIPEAFF
D: .; size: .; V: TRBV6-1; J: TRBJ1-6; DNA: TGTGCCAGCAGTGAGCATAAGGGGTGGGGAAACTCACCCCTCCACTTT; CDR3: CASSEHKGWGNSPLHF
D: TRBD2; size: .; V: TRBV5-4; J: TRBJ2-7; DNA: TGTGCCAGCAATTGGAGCCCGGGACTAGCGGATGAGCAGTACTTC; CDR3: CASNWSPGLADEQYF
D: .; size: .; V: TRBV9; J: TRBJ2-3; DNA: TGTGCCAGCAGCGTTTACGGAATTGACGCCAGGGCTAGCACAGATACGCAGTATTTT; CDR3: CASSVYGIDARASTDTQYF
D: TRBD2; size: .; V: TRBV27; J: TRBJ2-1; DNA: TGTGCCAGCAGTTTCGGACTAGCGGGAGGATCGGATGAGCAGTTCTTC; CDR3: CASSFGLAGGSDEQFF
D: TRBD2; size: .; V: TRBV3-1/TRBV3-2; J: TRBJ2-5; DNA: TGTGCCAGCAGCCAGAGACTAGCGGGAGGGGGGGAGACCCAGTACTTC; CDR3: CASSQRLAGGGETQYF
D: TRBD2; size: .; V: TRBV28; J: TRBJ2-2; DNA: TGTGCCAGCAGTTTAGTAGCGGGAGGAGCATTTGGGGAGCTGTTTTTT; CDR3: CASSLVAGGAFGELFF
D: .; size: .; V: TRBV25-1; J: TRBJ2-3; DNA: TGTGCCAGCTCGAGGATGTTCTCGGGGACAGATACGCAGTATTTT; CDR3: CASSRMFSGTDTQYF
D: .; size: .; V: TRBV6-2/TRBV6-3; J: TRBJ2-1; DNA: TGTGCCAGCAGTTACTCCCCCCAACTAGTGCAGTTCTTC; CDR3: CASSYSPQLVQFF
D: .; size: .; V: TRBV9; J: TRBJ2-3; DNA: TGTGCCAGCAGCGTACGGGAGCGAGATACGCAGTATTTT; CDR3: CASSVRERDTQYF
D: TRBD1; size: .; V: TRBV19; J: TRBJ1-5; DNA: TGTGCCAGTAGTATCGACAGGGGAAACAATCAGCCCCAGCATTTT; CDR3: CASSIDRGNNQPQHF
D: TRBD2; size: .; V: TRBV19; J: TRBJ2-3; DNA: TGTGCCAGTCATAGCGGGAGGGCCACAGATACGCAGTATTTT; CDR3: CASHSGRATDTQYF
D: .; size: .; V: TRBV9; J: TRBJ2-3; DNA: TGTGCCAGCAGCTCCCGTGGGACTCCAACAGATACGCAGTATTTT; CDR3: CASSSRGTPTDTQYF
D: TRBD1; size: .; V: TRBV29-1; J: TRBJ1-1; DNA: TGCAGCGTCCCTACAGGGGACCTAGACACTGAAGCTTTCTTT; CDR3: CSVPTGDLDTEAFF
D: .; size: .; V: TRBV28; J: TRBJ1-6; DNA: TGTGCCAGCAGTTTGTCTCGGTCGGGGGGAAATTCACCCCTCCACTTT; CDR3: CASSLSRSGGNSPLHF
D: TRBD1; size: .; V: TRBV19; J: TRBJ2-6; DNA: TGTGCCAGTACACCGGGACAGGGCTCCTCTGGGGCCAACGTCCTGACTTTC; CDR3: CASTPGQGSSGANVLTF